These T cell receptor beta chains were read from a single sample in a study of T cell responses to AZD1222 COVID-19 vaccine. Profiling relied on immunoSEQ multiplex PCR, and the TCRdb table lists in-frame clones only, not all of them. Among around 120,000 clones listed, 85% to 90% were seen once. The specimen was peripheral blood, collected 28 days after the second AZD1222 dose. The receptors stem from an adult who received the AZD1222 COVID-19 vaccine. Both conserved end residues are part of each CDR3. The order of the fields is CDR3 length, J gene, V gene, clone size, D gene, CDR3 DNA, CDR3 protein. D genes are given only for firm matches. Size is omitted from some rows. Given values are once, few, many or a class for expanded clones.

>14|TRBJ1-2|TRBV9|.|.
TGTGCCAGCAGCGTAGGAAGTTCGGGTTATGGCTACACCTTC
CASSVGSSGYGYTF
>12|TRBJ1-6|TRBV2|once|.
TGTGCCACCAGGGGTAGTAATTCACCCCTCCACTTT
CATRGSNSPLHF
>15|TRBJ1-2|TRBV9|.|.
TGTGCCAGCAGCGTAGGGGGACACTTTAACTATGGCTACACCTTC
CASSVGGHFNYGYTF
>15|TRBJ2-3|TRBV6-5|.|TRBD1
TGTGCCAGCAGTTTTGACAGGGATCCCCGTAAACCGCAGTATTTT
CASSFDRDPRKPQYF
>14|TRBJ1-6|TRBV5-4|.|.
TGTGCCAGCAGCCCGCAGAGGATGGGTTCACCCCTCCACTTT
CASSPQRMGSPLHF
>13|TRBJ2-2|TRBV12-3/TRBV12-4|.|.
TGTGCCAGCAGTTTACTAGGGGACGGGGAGCTGTTTTTT
CASSLLGDGELFF
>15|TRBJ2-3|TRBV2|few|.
TGTGCCAGCAGTGAAGACGGGGTCCTCACAGATACGCAGTATTTT
CASSEDGVLTDTQYF
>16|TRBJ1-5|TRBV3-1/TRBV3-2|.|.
TGTGCCAGCAGCCAAGACTTCAGGGGTAGGGTTCAGCCCCAGCATTTT
CASSQDFRGRVQPQHF
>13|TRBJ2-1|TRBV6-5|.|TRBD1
TGTGCCACCGCGGGACAGGGGGCCGGTGAGCAGTTCTTC
CATAGQGAGEQFF
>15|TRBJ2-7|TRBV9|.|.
TGTGCCAGCAGCGTAGCGGCAAGCATACGAGCCGAGCAGTACTTC
CASSVAASIRAEQYF
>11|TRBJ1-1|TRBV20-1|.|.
TGCAGTGCTAGGAGACAGACTGAAGCTTTCTTT
CSARRQTEAFF
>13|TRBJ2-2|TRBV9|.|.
TGTGCCAGCAGCGTAGAGTCCGCCGGGGAGCTGTTTTTT
CASSVESAGELFF
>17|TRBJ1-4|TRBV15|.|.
TGTGCCACCAGCAGATCTAACCCGCGGGGTACTAATGAAAAACTGTTTTTT
CATSRSNPRGTNEKLFF
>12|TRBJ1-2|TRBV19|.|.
TGTGCCAGTAGTATTAAGCCGGACGGCTACACCTTC
CASSIKPDGYTF
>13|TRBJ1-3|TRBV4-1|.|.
TGCGCCAGCAGCCAAGATCGGGGAAACACCATATATTTT
CASSQDRGNTIYF
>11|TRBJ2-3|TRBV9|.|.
TGTGCCAGCAGCGCCTTAGATACGCAGTATTTT
CASSALDTQYF
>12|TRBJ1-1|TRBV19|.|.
TGTGCCAGTAGTATAGAGGGGACTGAAGCTTTCTTT
CASSIEGTEAFF
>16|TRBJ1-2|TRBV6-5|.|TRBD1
TGTGCCAGCAGTTACCCCGGCAGGGGGCTATTAGATGGCTACACCTTC
CASSYPGRGLLDGYTF
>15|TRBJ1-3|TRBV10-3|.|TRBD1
TGTGCCATCAGGCGACAGGGAATGGGCGGAAACACCATATATTTT
CAIRRQGMGGNTIYF
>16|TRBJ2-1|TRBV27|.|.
TGTGCCAGCAGTCCGTACCTCTTATCTTCTTACAATGAGCAGTTCTTC
CASSPYLLSSYNEQFF
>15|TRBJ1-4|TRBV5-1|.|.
TGCGCCAGCAGCTTGGTGCCAGGCTCTAATGAAAAACTGTTTTTT
CASSLVPGSNEKLFF
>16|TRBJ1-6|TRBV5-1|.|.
TGCGCCAGCAGCTTGGCCTTTGGCAAAGATAATTCACCCCTCCACTTT
CASSLAFGKDNSPLHF
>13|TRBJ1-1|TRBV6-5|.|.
TGTGCCAGCAGGGGGGGGATCTGGGCTGAAGCTTTCTTT
CASRGGIWAEAFF
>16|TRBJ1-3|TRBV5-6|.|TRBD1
TGTGCCAGCAGCTTCCGACAGGGGGCCTTTGGAAACACCATATATTTT
CASSFRQGAFGNTIYF
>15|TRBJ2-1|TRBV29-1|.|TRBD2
TGCAGCGTTGACGGGGGGGCAAGGCGATACAATGAGCAGTTCTTC
CSVDGGARRYNEQFF
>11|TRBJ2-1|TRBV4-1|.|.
TGCGCCAGCAGCCTTTACAATGAGCAGTTCTTC
CASSLYNEQFF
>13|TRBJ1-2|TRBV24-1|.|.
TGTGCCACCAGTGGAGGCGGAGACTATGGCTACACCTTC
CATSGGGDYGYTF
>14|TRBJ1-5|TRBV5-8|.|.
TGTGCCAGCAGCTTGAAGACGATGTATCAGCCCCAGCATTTT
CASSLKTMYQPQHF
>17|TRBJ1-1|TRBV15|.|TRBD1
TGTGCCACCAGCAGACCTTGGACAGGATGGGCGAACACTGAAGCTTTCTTT
CATSRPWTGWANTEAFF
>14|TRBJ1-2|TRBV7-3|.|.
TGTGCCAGCAGCCCCGGTAGTGCCAACTATGGCTACACCTTC
CASSPGSANYGYTF
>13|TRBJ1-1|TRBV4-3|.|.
TGCGCCAGCAGCCAAGCCACGAACACTGAAGCTTTCTTT
CASSQATNTEAFF
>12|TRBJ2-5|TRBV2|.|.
TGTGCCAGCAGTCCGACAGGAGAGACCCAGTACTTC
CASSPTGETQYF
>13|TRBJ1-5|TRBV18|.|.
TGTGCCAGCTCACCGAGACCCAATCAGCCCCAGCATTTT
CASSPRPNQPQHF
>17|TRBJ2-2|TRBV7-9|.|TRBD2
TGTGCCAGCAGCTGGACTAGCGGGGGGACGAACACCGGGGAGCTGTTTTTT
CASSWTSGGTNTGELFF
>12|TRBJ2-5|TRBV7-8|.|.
TGTGCCAGCAGCCGGGGGCAGGAGACCCAGTACTTC
CASSRGQETQYF
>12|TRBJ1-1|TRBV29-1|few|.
TGCAGCGTTGAATCACAGCTAAGTGAAGCTTTCTTT
CSVESQLSEAFF
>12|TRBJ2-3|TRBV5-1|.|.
TGCGCCAGCAGCTCGGAGCGGTATACGCAGTATTTT
CASSSERYTQYF